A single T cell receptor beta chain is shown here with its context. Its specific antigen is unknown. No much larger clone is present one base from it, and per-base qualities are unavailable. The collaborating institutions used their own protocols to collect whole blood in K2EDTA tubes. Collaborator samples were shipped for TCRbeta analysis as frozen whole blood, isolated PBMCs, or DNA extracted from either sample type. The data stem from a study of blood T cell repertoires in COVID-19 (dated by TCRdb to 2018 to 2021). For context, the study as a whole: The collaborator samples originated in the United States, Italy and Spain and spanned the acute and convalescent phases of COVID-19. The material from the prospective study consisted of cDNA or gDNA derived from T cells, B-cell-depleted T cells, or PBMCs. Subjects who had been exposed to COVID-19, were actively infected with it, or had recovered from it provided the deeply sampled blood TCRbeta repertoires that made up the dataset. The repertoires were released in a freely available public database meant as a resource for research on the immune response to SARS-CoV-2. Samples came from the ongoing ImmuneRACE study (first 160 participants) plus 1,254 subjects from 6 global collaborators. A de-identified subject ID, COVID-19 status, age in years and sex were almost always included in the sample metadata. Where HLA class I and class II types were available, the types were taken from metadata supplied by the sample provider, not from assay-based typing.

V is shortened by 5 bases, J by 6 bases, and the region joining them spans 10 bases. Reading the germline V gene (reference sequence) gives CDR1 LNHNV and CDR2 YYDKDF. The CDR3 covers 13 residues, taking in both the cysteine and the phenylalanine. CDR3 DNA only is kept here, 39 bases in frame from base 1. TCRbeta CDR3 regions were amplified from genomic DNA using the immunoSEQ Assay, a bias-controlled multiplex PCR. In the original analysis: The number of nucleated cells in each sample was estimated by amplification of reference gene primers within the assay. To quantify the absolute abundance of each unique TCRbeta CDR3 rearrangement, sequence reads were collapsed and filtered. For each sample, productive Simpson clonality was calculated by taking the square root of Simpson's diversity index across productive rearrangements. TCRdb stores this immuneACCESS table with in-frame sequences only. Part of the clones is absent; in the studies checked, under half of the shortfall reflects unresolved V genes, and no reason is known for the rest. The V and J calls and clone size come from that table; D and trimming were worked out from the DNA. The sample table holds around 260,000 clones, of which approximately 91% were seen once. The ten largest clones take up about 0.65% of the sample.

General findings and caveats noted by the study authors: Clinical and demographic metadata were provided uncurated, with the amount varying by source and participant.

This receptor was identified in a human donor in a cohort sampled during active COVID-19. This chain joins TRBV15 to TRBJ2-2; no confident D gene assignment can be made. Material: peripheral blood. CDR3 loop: CATSLPRSGELFF. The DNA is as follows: TGTGCCACCAGCCTACCTAGGTCCGGGGAGCTGTTTTTT.